The 10 T cell receptor beta chains in this list originate from one sample, sequenced in a study of T cells after yellow fever vaccination. TCRdb re-analysed the 5' RACE reads in MiXCR, keeping a single row per CDR3 protein. Altogether 300,000 to 400,000 distinct CDR3 sequences are present, roughly 9.4% being singletons, with the ten largest covering around 17%. The sequencing here drew on PBMCs, taken on the day of the first yellow fever vaccination. The receptors shown here come from a man aged 18 to 35 who received the YFV17D yellow fever vaccine.

This clonotype was observed a few times. The chain combines TRBV5-6 with TRBJ2-1; D may be TRBD2 (7 bases). Trimming shortened V by 3 bases and J by 9 bases, and 13 bases separated the two germline ends. The CDR3 runs 13 residues. CDR1 SGHDT and CDR2 YYEEEE come from the germline V gene. The CDR3 coding sequence is TGTGCCAGCAGCTCCGGCGGGGGCATTGAGCAGTTCTTC. Protein sequence: CASSSGGGIEQFF.

The J gene is TRBJ2-1, the V gene TRBV5-1; 10 bases are shared with TRBD1. CDR1 and CDR2 (germline): SGHRS, YFSETQ. CDR3 length: 14 amino acids. V shed 6 bases and J 9 bases; nucleotides not matched to a gene: 9. In DNA, the CDR3 is TGCGCCAGCACTAGGACAGGGGGGAGGATTGAGCAGTTCTTC. This gives the protein CASTRTGGRIEQFF. The full variable domain, with the rest looked up from reference TRBV5-1 and TRBJ2-1, is KAGVTQTPRYLIKTRGQQVTLSCSPISGHRSVSWYQQTPGQGLQFLFEYFSETQRNKGNFPGRFSGRQFSNSRSEMNVSTLELGDSALYLCASTRTGGRIEQFFGPGTRLTVL.

This clonotype was seen only a few times. This chain links TRBV5-1 with TRBJ2-7; tentatively, D is TRBD1 or TRBD2 (5 bases each). V was clipped by 0 bases and J by 4 bases, with 11 bases between them. This CDR3 contains 14 residues. The germline V gene encodes CDR1 SGHRS and CDR2 YFSETQ. The CDR3 DNA reads TGCGCCAGCAGCTTGGCCGTGGGGGAGTACGAGCAGTACTTC. It encodes CASSLAVGEYEQYF.

The chain combines TRBV10-3 with TRBJ2-5, with D uncertain. Germline V gives CDR1 ENHRY, CDR2 SYGVKD. This CDR3 has 14 amino acids. V was pared by 2 bases and J by 1 base, with 8 bases between. The CDR3: CAISEARAQETQYF. CDR3 coding DNA: TGTGCCATCAGTGAGGCCCGGGCCCAAGAGACCCAGTACTTC.

This chain uses TRBV14 with TRBJ1-2; 9 bases fit TRBD1. With V trimmed by 4 bases and J by 6 bases, 3 bases remained unmatched. The CDR3 is 13 residues long. CDR1 and CDR2 from the germline V gene are SGHDN and FVKESK. The CDR3 spells CASSPQGAHGYTF. CDR3 coding DNA: TGTGCCAGCAGCCCACAGGGGGCTCATGGCTACACCTTC.

This clonotype showed up just a few times. The chain combines TRBV4-1 with TRBJ2-1; tentatively, D is TRBD2 (5 bases). Germline CDR1 and CDR2: MGHRA and YSYEKL. V lost 3 bases and J 0 bases, leaving 12 bases between the germline ends. The CDR3 runs 16 residues. The CDR3 sequence is CASSQRESSSYNEQFF. Written as DNA, the CDR3 is TGCGCCAGCAGCCAGAGGGAGTCCAGCTCCTACAATGAGCAGTTCTTC.

This clonotype was recorded a few times. The CDR3 here is CASNLASLPSLPDTQYF. The CDR3 DNA follows: TGTGCCAGCAACCTCGCTTCCCTTCCTTCTCTGCCAGATACGCAGTATTTT. This chain links TRBV9 with TRBJ2-3, with unresolved D. This CDR3 contains 17 residues. V lost 6 bases, J lost 4 bases, and 24 bases lay in between. Per germline, CDR1 SGDLS and CDR2 YYNGEE.

This rearrangement joins TRBV7-9 to TRBJ2-3, with D unclear. This CDR3 contains 13 residues. The germline V gene has CDR1 SEHNR and CDR2 FQNEAQ (reference sequence). Trimming removed 4 bases from V and 2 bases from J, with 7 bases in between. As DNA, the CDR3 is TGTGCCAGCAGCTCCCCGAACACAGATACGCAGTATTTT. Protein product: CASSSPNTDTQYF.

This clonotype was observed many times. This chain joins TRBV20-1 and TRBJ1-2, with D unresolved. V gave up 4 bases and J gave up 3 bases, with 15 bases separating them. The CDR3 is made up of 14 amino acids. Per the germline V gene, CDR1 is DFQATT and CDR2 is SNEGSKA (reference sequence). The CDR3 DNA follows: TGCAGTGCTATGGGTGTCTCCCACTACTATGGCTACACCTTC. Protein product: CSAMGVSHYYGYTF.

V is TRBV4-1 and J is TRBJ2-5; 8 positions agree with TRBD2. The length of the CDR3 is 16 residues. Germline V gives CDR1 MGHRA, CDR2 YSYEKL. V was pared by 0 bases and J by 5 bases, with 8 bases of the junction left unmatched. CDR3 residues: CASSQDSGGIGETQYF. Written as DNA, the CDR3 is TGCGCCAGCAGCCAAGACAGCGGGGGTATCGGGGAGACCCAGTACTTC.